Shown below are 6 T cell receptor beta chains from a single sample sequenced in a study of siplizumab effects on memory and regulatory T cells (dated by TCRdb to the late 2010s). Library generation was performed with the immunoSEQ multiplex PCR assay. As stored in TCRdb, this immuneACCESS dataset retains in-frame rearrangements with V and J assigned. A fraction of the clones does not appear; measured against another copy, unresolved V genes explain less than half of the discrepancy, and the remainder lacks a known reason. This sample gives about 46,000 clones in total; about 93% of them show up just once. About 15% of the sample is held by the ten biggest clonotypes. Sequenced: CD8+ T cells sorted from blood. These TCRs come from a human donor in good health.

This clone was observed a handful of times. The V and J genes are TRBV7-9 and TRBJ2-5; D is ambiguous. The germline V gene has CDR1 SEHNR and CDR2 FQNEAQ (reference sequence). The CDR3 runs to 12 residues. V lost 0 bases and J lost 9, with 8 bases in between. The CDR3 DNA is TGTGCCAGCAGCTTAGCGTGGAGTCCCCAGTACTTC. Protein: CASSLAWSPQYF. Full variable domain (remainder filled in from reference TRBV7-9 and TRBJ2-5): DTGVSQNPRHKITKRGQNVTFRCDPISEHNRLYWYRQTLGQGPEFLTYFQNEAQLEKSRLLSDRFSAERPKGSFSTLEIQRTEQGDSAMYLCASSLAWSPQYFGPGTRLLVL.

The rearrangement joins TRBV18 to TRBJ2-7; the D is unclear. The CDR3 extends over 13 amino acids. Germline CDR1 and CDR2: KGHSH and LQKENI. The V end was cut by 3 bases, the J end by 3 bases, with 9 bases between. The chain's CDR3 is CASSPASLYEQYF. CDR3 coding DNA: TGTGCCAGCTCACCGGCGTCGCTCTACGAGCAGTACTTC.

This chain links TRBV5-1 with TRBJ2-5, with 7 bases lining up with TRBD2. After removal of 4 bases from V and 4 bases from J, the junction contained 10 bases not matched to a gene. Germline-derived CDR1 and CDR2 are SGHRS and YFSETQ. The CDR3 is made up of 15 amino acids. The CDR3 DNA follows: TGCGCCAGCAGCGACCTGGCGGGAGCGGCAGAGACCCAGTACTTC. Translating gives CASSDLAGAAETQYF.

CDR3 DNA: TGTGCCAGCAGTTCCCGACTAGTAGTGAATGAGCAGTTCTTC. Amino acid sequence: CASSSRLVVNEQFF. The rearrangement joins TRBV27 to TRBJ2-1, with D possibly TRBD2 on 6 matching bases. The CDR3 totals 14 residues. Looked up from germline, CDR1 is MNHEY and CDR2 is SMNVEV (reference sequence). Trimming took off 4 bases at V and 7 bases at J, with 14 bases between the two ends.

The chain couples TRBV28 to TRBJ2-7; no clear D. The CDR3 spans 15 residues. Between the trimmed V and J ends, which lost 3 bases and 0 bases, there was a span of 12 bases. Germline V CDR1 and CDR2: MDHEN, SYDVKM. CDR3: CASSFRHSISYEQYF. CDR3 DNA sequence: TGTGCCAGCAGTTTTCGACACTCGATCTCCTACGAGCAGTACTTC.

The chain links TRBV28 to TRBJ2-1; 7 bases map to TRBD2. Germline-derived CDR1 and CDR2 are MDHEN and SYDVKM. The CDR3 runs to 17 residues. Losses at the gene ends were 10 bases for V and 3 bases for J; bases not matched to a gene: 18. CDR3 sequence reads: CATNLPSQRDFYNEQFF. As DNA, the CDR3 is TGTGCCACCAACCTACCTTCTCAGCGGGATTTCTACAATGAGCAGTTCTTC.